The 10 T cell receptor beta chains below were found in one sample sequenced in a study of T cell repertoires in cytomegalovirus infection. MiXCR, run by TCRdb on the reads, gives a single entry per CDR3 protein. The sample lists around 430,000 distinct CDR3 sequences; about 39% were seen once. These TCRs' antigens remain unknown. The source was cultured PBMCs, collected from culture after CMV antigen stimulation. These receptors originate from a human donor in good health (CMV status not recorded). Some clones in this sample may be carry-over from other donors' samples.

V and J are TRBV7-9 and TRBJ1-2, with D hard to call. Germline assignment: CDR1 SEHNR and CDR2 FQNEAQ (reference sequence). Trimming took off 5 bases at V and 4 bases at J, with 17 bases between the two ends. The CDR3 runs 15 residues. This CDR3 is CASSDLARTSYGYTF. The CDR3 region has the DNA TGTGCCAGCAGCGACTTGGCCAGAACCAGCTATGGCTACACCTTC.

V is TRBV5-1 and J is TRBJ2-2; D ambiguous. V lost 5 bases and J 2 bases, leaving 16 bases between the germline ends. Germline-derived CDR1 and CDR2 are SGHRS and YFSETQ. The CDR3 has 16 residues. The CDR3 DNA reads TGCGCCAGCAGTGAGCAGTCCGGGCCCAACACCGGGGAGCTGTTTTTT. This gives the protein CASSEQSGPNTGELFF.

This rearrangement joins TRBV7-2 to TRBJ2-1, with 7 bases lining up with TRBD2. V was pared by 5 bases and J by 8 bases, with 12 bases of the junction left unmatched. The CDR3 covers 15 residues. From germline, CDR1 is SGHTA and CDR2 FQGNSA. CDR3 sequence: CASSAQGGSVYEQFF. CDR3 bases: TGTGCCAGCAGCGCCCAGGGCGGGAGTGTCTATGAGCAGTTCTTC.

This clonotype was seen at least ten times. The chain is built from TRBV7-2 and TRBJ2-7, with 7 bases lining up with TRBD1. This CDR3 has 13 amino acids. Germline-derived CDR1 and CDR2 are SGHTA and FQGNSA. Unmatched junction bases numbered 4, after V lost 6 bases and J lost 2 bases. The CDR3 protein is CASSRDSTYEQYF. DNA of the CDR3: TGTGCCAGCAGTCGGGACAGCACCTACGAGCAGTACTTC.

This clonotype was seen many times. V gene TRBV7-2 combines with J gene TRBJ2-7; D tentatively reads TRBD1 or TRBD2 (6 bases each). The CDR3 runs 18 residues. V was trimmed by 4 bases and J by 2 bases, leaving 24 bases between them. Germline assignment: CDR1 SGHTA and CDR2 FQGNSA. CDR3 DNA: TGTGCCAGCAGCTCCCTAGAAGGGGGGCAGGCGTCCCCCTACGAGCAGTACTTC. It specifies CASSSLEGGQASPYEQYF. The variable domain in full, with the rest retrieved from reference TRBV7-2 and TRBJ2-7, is GAGVSQSPSNKVTEKGKDVELRCDPISGHTALYWYRQSLGQGLEFLIYFQGNSAPDKSGLPSDRFSAERTGGSVSTLTIQRTQQEDSAVYLCASSSLEGGQASPYEQYFGPGTRLTVT.

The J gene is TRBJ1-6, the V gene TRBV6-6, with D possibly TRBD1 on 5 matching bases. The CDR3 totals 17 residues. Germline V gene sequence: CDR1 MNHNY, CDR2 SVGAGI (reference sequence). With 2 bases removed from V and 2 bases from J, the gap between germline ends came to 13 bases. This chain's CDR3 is CASSYGMGPPYNSPLHF. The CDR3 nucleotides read TGTGCCAGCAGTTACGGAATGGGACCTCCCTATAATTCACCCCTCCACTTT.

This chain's CDR3 is CASSSGLGVNEQFF. The CDR3 DNA reads TGTGCCAGCAGCTCGGGACTGGGAGTGAATGAGCAGTTCTTC. This rearrangement joins TRBV7-2 to TRBJ2-1; tentatively, D is TRBD2 (6 bases). Trimming shortened V by 4 bases and J by 7 bases, and 14 bases separated the two germline ends. Germline CDR1 and CDR2: SGHTA and FQGNSA. This CDR3 is built from 14 residues.

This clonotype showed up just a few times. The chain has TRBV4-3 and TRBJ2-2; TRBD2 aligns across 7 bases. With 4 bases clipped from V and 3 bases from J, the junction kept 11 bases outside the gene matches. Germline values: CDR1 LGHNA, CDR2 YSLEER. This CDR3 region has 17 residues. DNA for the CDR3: TGCGCCAGCAGCCTGGGTGGGGGAGGGACGGACACCGGGGAGCTGTTTTTT. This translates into CASSLGGGGTDTGELFF.

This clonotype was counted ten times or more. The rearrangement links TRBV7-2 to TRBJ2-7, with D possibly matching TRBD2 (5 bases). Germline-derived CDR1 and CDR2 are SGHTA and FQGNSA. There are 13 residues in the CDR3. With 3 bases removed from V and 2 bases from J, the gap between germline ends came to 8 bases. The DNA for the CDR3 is TGTGCCAGCAGCTTCTCGCGGGCCTACGAGCAGTACTTC. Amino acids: CASSFSRAYEQYF. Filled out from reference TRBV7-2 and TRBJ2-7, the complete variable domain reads GAGVSQSPSNKVTEKGKDVELRCDPISGHTALYWYRQSLGQGLEFLIYFQGNSAPDKSGLPSDRFSAERTGGSVSTLTIQRTQQEDSAVYLCASSFSRAYEQYFGPGTRLTVT.

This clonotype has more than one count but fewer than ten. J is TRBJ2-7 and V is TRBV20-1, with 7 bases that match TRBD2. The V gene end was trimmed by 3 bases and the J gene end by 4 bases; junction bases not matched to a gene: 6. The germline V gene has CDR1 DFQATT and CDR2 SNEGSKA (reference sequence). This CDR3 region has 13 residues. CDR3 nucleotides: TGCAGTGCTAGTGACGGGAGGAAGTACGAGCAGTACTTC. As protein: CSASDGRKYEQYF.